One sample yielded the 15 T cell receptor beta chains listed below, sequenced in a study of blood T cell repertoires in COVID-19. The table came from immunoSEQ multiplex PCR; TCRdb's copy has only in-frame clones and leaves some out. This table has about 210,000 clones, over 75% appearing once. The sequenced sample was peripheral blood. The receptors were sampled from a woman aged 40 to 50 with acute or convalescent COVID-19.

This clone was recorded only once. DNA of the CDR3: TGTGCCAGCAGTCCGACAGGACTGAGCCTCTATGGCTACACCTTC. Its protein is CASSPTGLSLYGYTF. The chain combines TRBV6-5 with TRBJ1-2; weak D call: TRBD1 (6 bases). Germline loops: CDR1 MNHEY, CDR2 SVGAGI. Between the trimmed V and J ends, which lost 5 bases and 4 bases, there was a span of 17 bases. This CDR3 contains 15 residues.

The V and J genes are TRBV19 and TRBJ1-1; 12 positions match TRBD1. Germline V gives CDR1 LNHDA, CDR2 SQIVND (reference sequence). CDR3 length: 18 residues. With V trimmed by 3 bases and J by 3 bases, 11 bases remained unmatched. CDR3 bases: TGTGCCAGTAGTATCTTGGCCGGGACAGGGGGCGGCGACACTGAAGCTTTCTTT. Protein: CASSILAGTGGGDTEAFF.

The J gene is TRBJ2-3, the V gene TRBV4-1, with TRBD2 matching over 7 bases. Germline V gives CDR1 MGHRA, CDR2 YSYEKL. The CDR3 has 15 residues. The trim removed 1 base at V and 6 bases at J, leaving 7 bases unmatched. The CDR3 loop is CASSQGDYPDDTQYF. In nucleotides, the CDR3 is TGCGCCAGCAGCCAAGGGGACTACCCCGATGATACGCAGTATTTT.

There are a few counts of this clone. The V call is TRBV27, the J call TRBJ2-2; D may be TRBD1 (6 bases). The ends were cut back, 2 bases at V and 8 bases at J, with 18 bases in the middle. The CDR3 is 16 residues long. Germline V gene data show CDR1 as MNHEY and CDR2 as SMNVEV (reference sequence). CDR3 sequence: CASSLDTGIKLGELFF. The DNA for the CDR3 is TGTGCCAGCAGTTTAGATACAGGGATAAAACTAGGGGAGCTGTTTTTT.

The chain uses TRBV9 and TRBJ2-3; 10 positions agree with TRBD2. The CDR3 is made up of 17 amino acids. Trimming took 2 bases from V and 0 from J; bases not matched to a gene: 6. Germline CDR1 is SGDLS and CDR2 is YYNGEE. CDR3 nucleotides: TGTGCCAGCAGCGTTAGCGGGGGGACTTCTAGCACAGATACGCAGTATTTT. This translates into CASSVSGGTSSTDTQYF.

The rearrangement uses TRBV5-1 and TRBJ1-5, with 8 nucleotides matching TRBD1. This CDR3 has 15 amino acids. V shed 0 bases, J shed 6 bases, and the junction held 5 bases outside the gene matches. CDR1 is SGHRS and CDR2 is YFSETQ in the germline V gene. The CDR3 loop is CASSLAGQVGQPQHF. The CDR3 DNA is TGCGCCAGCAGCTTGGCGGGACAGGTCGGTCAGCCCCAGCATTTT.

This rearrangement joins TRBV28 to TRBJ1-6; D not certain. V lost 3 bases and J 9 bases, leaving 12 bases between the germline ends. The germline V gene encodes CDR1 MDHEN and CDR2 SYDVKM. The CDR3 has 14 residues. The CDR3 is CASSFIGSTSPLHF. Here the CDR3 DNA reads TGTGCCAGCAGTTTTATTGGGAGCACTTCACCCCTCCACTTT.

The chain is built from TRBV3-1 (or the pseudogene TRBV3-2) and TRBJ2-2; D uncertain. From germline, CDR1 is LGHDT and CDR2 YNNKEL (reference sequence). Trimming left V 0 bases short and J 0 bases short, with 8 bases between. The CDR3 totals 16 residues. CDR3 nucleotide sequence: TGTGCCAGCAGCCAAGAAAGACTCCCGAACACCGGGGAGCTGTTTTTT. Translating it yields CASSQERLPNTGELFF.

The chain is built from TRBV5-1 and TRBJ1-1; D not certain. This CDR3 spans 17 amino acids. V was cut by 1 base and J by 4 bases, with 20 bases left in between. Germline loops: CDR1 SGHRS, CDR2 YFSETQ. As DNA, the CDR3 is TGCGCCAGCAGCTTGCGCATCGGGGAGCAGTTAGGCACTGAAGCTTTCTTT. Its translation: CASSLRIGEQLGTEAFF. Full variable domain (missing parts from reference TRBV5-1 and TRBJ1-1): KAGVTQTPRYLIKTRGQQVTLSCSPISGHRSVSWYQQTPGQGLQFLFEYFSETQRNKGNFPGRFSGRQFSNSRSEMNVSTLELGDSALYLCASSLRIGEQLGTEAFFGQGTRLTVV.

The chain couples TRBV11-2 to TRBJ2-7, with D hard to call. The germline V and J ends were trimmed by 5 bases and 3 bases, with 11 bases remaining between them. The germline CDR1 and CDR2 sequences are SGHAT and FQNNGV. This CDR3 contains 13 residues. CDR3 nucleotide sequence: TGTGCCAGCAGCATTGGGCCTGACTACGAGCAGTACGTC. Protein product: CASSIGPDYEQYV.

The chain carries TRBV5-1 and TRBJ2-2; possible D gene TRBD1, 6 bases. V lost 0 bases and J 5 bases, leaving 11 bases between the germline ends. CDR1 is SGHRS, CDR2 YFSETQ, per germline. This CDR3 contains 15 residues. The CDR3 DNA is TGCGCCAGCAGCTTGGTGGACAGAGAGACCGGGGAGCTGTTTTTT. Its translation is CASSLVDRETGELFF.

This chain uses TRBV6-5 with TRBJ1-1; D gene unclear. The V end was cut by 0 bases, the J end by 1 base, with 3 bases between. Germline values: CDR1 MNHEY, CDR2 SVGAGI. CDR3 length: 13 residues. In DNA form, the CDR3 reads TGTGCCAGCAGTTACTCCAAGAACACTGAAGCTTTCTTT. Its translation is CASSYSKNTEAFF.

V and J are TRBV5-5 and TRBJ2-6; D gene ambiguous. Germline values: CDR1 SGHKS, CDR2 YYEKEE (reference sequence). V lost 2 bases to trimming and J lost 2 bases, with 14 bases between them. CDR3 size: 17 residues. CDR3 sequence reads: CASSFWSMWAGANVLTF. The CDR3 nucleotides read TGTGCCAGCAGCTTTTGGAGTATGTGGGCTGGGGCCAACGTCCTGACTTTC. Drawing the rest from reference TRBV5-5 and TRBJ2-6, the complete variable domain is DAGVTQSPTHLIKTRGQQVTLRCSPISGHKSVSWYQQVLGQGPQFIFQYYEKEERGRGNFPDRFSARQFPNYSSELNVNALLLGDSALYLCASSFWSMWAGANVLTFGAGSRLTVL.

The rearrangement uses TRBV30 and TRBJ1-5; D uncertain. The CDR3 sequence is 13 residues long. Trimming removed 1 base at V and 0 bases at J, with 4 bases between. The germline CDR1 and CDR2 sequences are GTSNPN and SVGIG (reference sequence). DNA of the CDR3: TGTGCCTGGAGTGCATCTAGCAATCAGCCCCAGCATTTT. This codes for CAWSASSNQPQHF.

The chain joins TRBV7-9 to TRBJ2-2, with D maybe TRBD1 (6 bases). Trimming removed 3 bases from V and 0 bases from J, with 8 bases in between. CDR1 is SEHNR, CDR2 FQNEAQ, per germline (reference sequence). This CDR3 region has 15 residues. CDR3 DNA sequence: TGTGCCAGCAGCTTGGGGGCGGCGAACACCGGGGAGCTGTTTTTT. Amino acid sequence: CASSLGAANTGELFF. The complete variable domain, with remaining parts taken from reference TRBV7-9 and TRBJ2-2, reads DTGVSQNPRHKITKRGQNVTFRCDPISEHNRLYWYRQTLGQGPEFLTYFQNEAQLEKSRLLSDRFSAERPKGSFSTLEIQRTEQGDSAMYLCASSLGAANTGELFFGEGSRLTVL.